The entry below describes one T cell receptor (beta chain). What it recognizes is unknown. These data originate in a study of graft-versus-host responses after intestinal transplantation. For the study at large: Multivisceral, liver-intestinal, or isolated intestinal transplants were performed in recipients. Study-level points and caveats: Some GvH clones were seen earlier in gut or blood, suggesting intestinal origin.

CDR1 ENHRY and CDR2 SYGVKD come from the germline V gene. V gave up 2 bases and J gave up 0 bases, with 4 bases separating them. This CDR3 is 13 amino acids long. The data were produced by immunoSEQ multiplex PCR, yet TCRdb's version contains in-frame clones alone and is incomplete. The sample consists of some 39,000 clones, 95% of them appearing once. This chain connects TRBV10-3 to TRBJ1-1; D not resolved. Sequenced material: unstimulated CD8+ T cells sorted from spleen or lymph node cells, taken before transplant. The TCR sequence derives from a human donor who was the organ donor for an intestinal transplant. The CDR3 loop is CAISEGMNTEAFF. The CDR3 DNA is TGTGCCATCAGTGAGGGCATGAACACTGAAGCTTTCTTT.